This entry concerns a single T cell receptor beta chain. This specimen comes from a study of blood T cell repertoires in COVID-19. The data were produced by immunoSEQ multiplex PCR, yet TCRdb's version contains in-frame clones alone and is incomplete. The sample includes nearly 45,000 clones, about 85% of them seen just once. Sequencing was done on a sample of peripheral blood. This receptor was taken from a woman aged 80 or over with acute or convalescent COVID-19.

The CDR3 is CASSGWGGIAGELFF. The CDR3 DNA reads as TGTGCCAGCAGCGGCTGGGGCGGGATCGCCGGGGAGCTGTTTTTT. The J gene is TRBJ2-2, the V gene TRBV11-2; D possibly corresponds to TRBD2 (6 bases). Looked up from germline, CDR1 is SGHAT and CDR2 is FQNNGV. CDR3 length: 15 amino acids. V was pared by 5 bases and J by 6 bases, with 16 bases between.